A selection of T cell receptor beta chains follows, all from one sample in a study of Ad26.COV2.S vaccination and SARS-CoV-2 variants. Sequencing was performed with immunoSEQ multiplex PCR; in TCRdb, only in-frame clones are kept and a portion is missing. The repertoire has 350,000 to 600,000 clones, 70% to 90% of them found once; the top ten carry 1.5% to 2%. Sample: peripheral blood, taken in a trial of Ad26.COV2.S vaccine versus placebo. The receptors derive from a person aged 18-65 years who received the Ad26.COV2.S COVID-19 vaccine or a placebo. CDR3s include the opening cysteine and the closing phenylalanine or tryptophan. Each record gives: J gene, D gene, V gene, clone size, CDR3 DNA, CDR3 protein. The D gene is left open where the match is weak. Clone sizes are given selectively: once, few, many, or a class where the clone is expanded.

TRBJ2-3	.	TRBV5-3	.	TGTGCCAGAAGCTTGGGTCAGGTCGGAGTGCGGAGATACACAGATACGCAGTATTTT	CARSLGQVGVRRYTDTQYF
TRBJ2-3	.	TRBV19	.	TGTGCCAGTAGCCCAGGAGGGGGCACAGATACGCAGTATTTT	CASSPGGGTDTQYF
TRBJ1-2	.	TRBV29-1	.	TGCAGCGTTGAACTGTCAGGGTCTGGCTACACCTTC	CSVELSGSGYTF
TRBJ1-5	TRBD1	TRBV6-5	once	TGTGCCAGCAGAACGGACAGGGATGCGAATCAGCCCCAGCATTTT	CASRTDRDANQPQHF
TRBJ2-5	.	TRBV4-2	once	TGTGCCAGCAGCCCGATCAGTGAGGAGACCCAGTACTTC	CASSPISEETQYF
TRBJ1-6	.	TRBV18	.	TGTGCCAGCTCCCCCGGACAGACGAACTATAATTCACCCCTCCACTTT	CASSPGQTNYNSPLHF
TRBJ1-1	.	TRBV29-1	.	TGCAGCGGATCGAACACTGAAGCTTTCTTT	CSGSNTEAFF
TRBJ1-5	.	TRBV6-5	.	TGTGCCAGCAGTTACCTGGCGGGGAAGAATCAGCCCCAGCATTTT	CASSYLAGKNQPQHF
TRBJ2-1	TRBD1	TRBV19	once	TGTGCCAGTAGTATCTCGACAGGGTCCTACAATGAGCAGTTCTTC	CASSISTGSYNEQFF
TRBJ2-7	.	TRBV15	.	TGTGCCACCAGCAGAGATACCATAGGAACCTACGAGCAGTACTTC	CATSRDTIGTYEQYF
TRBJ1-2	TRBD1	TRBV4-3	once	TGCGCCAGCAGCTACGGACAGGTTAACTATGGCTACACCTTC	CASSYGQVNYGYTF
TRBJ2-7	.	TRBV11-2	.	TGTGCCAGCAGCCGAGCAGGGTGGGGTTACGAGCAGTACTTC	CASSRAGWGYEQYF
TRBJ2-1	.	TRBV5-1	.	TGCGCCAGCAGCTACGGGAACACCTACAATGAGCAGTTCTTC	CASSYGNTYNEQFF
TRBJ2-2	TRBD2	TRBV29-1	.	TGCAGCGTCACAGGGACTAGCGGGAGTACCGGGGAGCTGTTTTTT	CSVTGTSGSTGELFF
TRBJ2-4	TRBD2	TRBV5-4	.	TGTGCCAGCAGCTGGGAGGGGAAAAACATTCAGTACTTC	CASSWEGKNIQYF
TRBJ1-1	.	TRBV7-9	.	TGTGCCAGCAGCTTAGCGGGGGGAAAGGCTGAAGCTTTCTTT	CASSLAGGKAEAFF
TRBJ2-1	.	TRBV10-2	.	TGCGCCAGCAGTGAGGCCGACCGGAGAACTATCAATGAGCAGTTCTTC	CASSEADRRTINEQFF
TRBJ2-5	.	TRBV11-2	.	TGTGCCAGCAGCTTAAGCCTTCCAGCCCAAGAGACCCAGTACTTC	CASSLSLPAQETQYF
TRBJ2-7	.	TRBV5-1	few	TGCGCCAGCAGCTCGGCTAGCGTGGAGGGCGAGCAGTACTTC	CASSSASVEGEQYF
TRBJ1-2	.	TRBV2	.	TGTGCCAGCACTGAGGGAGTAGGGCTAAACACCTTC	CASTEGVGLNTF
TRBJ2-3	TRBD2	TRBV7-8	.	TGTGCCAGCAGCTTAATAGCGGGGGTCCGAGATACGCAGTATTTT	CASSLIAGVRDTQYF
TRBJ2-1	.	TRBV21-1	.	TGTGCCAGCAGCAACGCGGGAGGCAGCTCCTACAATGAGCAGTTCTTC	CASSNAGGSSYNEQFF
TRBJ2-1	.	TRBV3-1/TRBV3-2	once	TGTGCCAGCAGCCTTGTCAGGGAAGAGCAGTTCTTC	CASSLVREEQFF
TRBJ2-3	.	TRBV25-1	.	TGTGCCAGCAGTGCATACGGAGGGAATACGCAGTATTTT	CASSAYGGNTQYF
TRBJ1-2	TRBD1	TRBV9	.	TGTGCCAGCAGCCCTAGCTGGGACAGGACCTTCGGCTATGGCTACACCTTC	CASSPSWDRTFGYGYTF
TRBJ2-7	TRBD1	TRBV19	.	TGTGCCAGTAGTACTGGACAGGTTCCCTACGAGCAGTACTTC	CASSTGQVPYEQYF
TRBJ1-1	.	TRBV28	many	TGTGCCAGCAGTTTCCGAGCGGAGGTAGCTGAAGCTTTCTTT	CASSFRAEVAEAFF
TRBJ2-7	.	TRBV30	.	TGTGCCTACAGCGTTGTGAGGGACGAGCAGTACTTC	CAYSVVRDEQYF
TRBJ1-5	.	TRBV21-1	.	TGTGCCAGCAGCAAAGGGGTAGGCCCTCAGCCCCAGCATTTT	CASSKGVGPQPQHF
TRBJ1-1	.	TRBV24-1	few	TGTGCCACCAGTGATTGTTGGGCCGGGCCGCAGAACACTGAAGCTTTCTTT	CATSDCWAGPQNTEAFF
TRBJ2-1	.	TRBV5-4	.	TGTGCCAGCAGCTCCTTTAGAAACAATGAGCAGTTCTTC	CASSSFRNNEQFF
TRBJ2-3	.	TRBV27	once	TGTGCCAGCAGTTTCCGGGGGATGGGCACAGATACGCAGTATTTT	CASSFRGMGTDTQYF
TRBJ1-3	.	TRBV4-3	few	TGCGCCAGCAGCCAAGTGGGCGAGCTACAAAGAAACACCATATATTTT	CASSQVGELQRNTIYF
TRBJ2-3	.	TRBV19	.	TGTGCCAGTAGTACCTCAACCGGGATGGGTACGCAGTATTTT	CASSTSTGMGTQYF
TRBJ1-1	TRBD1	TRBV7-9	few	TGTGCCAGCAGCGCGGGACAGGGGAAAATGTCCGAAGCTTTCTTT	CASSAGQGKMSEAFF
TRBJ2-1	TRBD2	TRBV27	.	TGTGCCAGCAGTTGGACTAGCGGCCTCTACAATGAGCAGTTCTTC	CASSWTSGLYNEQFF
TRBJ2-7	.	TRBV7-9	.	TGTGCCAGCAGCTTAGCTGGGACGGGAACCTACGAGCAGTACTTC	CASSLAGTGTYEQYF
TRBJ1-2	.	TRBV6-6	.	TGTGCCAGCAGGATTGACATGAACTATGGCTACACCTTC	CASRIDMNYGYTF
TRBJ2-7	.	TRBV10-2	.	TGCGCCAGCAGTGACGGCCGCCCGGGGGTGGACGAGCAGTACTTC	CASSDGRPGVDEQYF
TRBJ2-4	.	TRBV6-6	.	TGTGCCAGCAGTTACTCGATTTTGGGGGAGCTGGGGGTGTACTTC	CASSYSILGELGVYF
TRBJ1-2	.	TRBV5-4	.	TGTGCCAGCAGCTGGGGGAAGGAGAACTATGGCTACACCTTC	CASSWGKENYGYTF
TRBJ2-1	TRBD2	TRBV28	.	TGTGCCAGCAGTATTGGGGGAGGGCCCATACACTACAATGAGCAGTTCTTC	CASSIGGGPIHYNEQFF
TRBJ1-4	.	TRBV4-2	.	TGTGCCAGCAGCCCCCGGGGGGAACAAAATGAAAAACTGTTTTTT	CASSPRGEQNEKLFF
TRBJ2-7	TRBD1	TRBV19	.	TGTGCCACCCGAGGGAACAGGGGGCTCCTCTACGAGCAGTACTTC	CATRGNRGLLYEQYF
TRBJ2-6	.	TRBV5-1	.	TGCGCCAGCAGCTCCCGGACAGCCGGGGCCAACGTCCTGACTTTC	CASSSRTAGANVLTF
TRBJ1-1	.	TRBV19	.	TGTGCCAGTAGACACCTCCCCCAACAGACGAACACTGAAGCTTTCTTT	CASRHLPQQTNTEAFF
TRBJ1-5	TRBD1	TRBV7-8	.	TGTGCCAGCAGCCCCCAGGACAGGGGGCTGGGGCAGCCCCAGCATTTT	CASSPQDRGLGQPQHF
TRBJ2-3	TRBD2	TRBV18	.	TGTGCCAGCTCACCCGCACTAGCGGGGAGCACAGATACGCAGTATTTT	CASSPALAGSTDTQYF